One sample yielded the 7 T cell receptor beta chains listed below, sequenced in a study of cytomegalovirus exposure and HLA in healthy donors. PCR was performed using 60 Vbeta and 13 Jbeta primers. The method was immunoSEQ multiplex PCR; TCRdb's version includes in-frame clones alone and lacks a portion of them. The sample has about 100,000 clones; 76% are singletons. The sample comprised PBMCs. These receptors came from a man aged 35-49 years in good health and CMV-seronegative.

The chain is built from TRBV28 and TRBJ2-7; a weak D match, TRBD1 (6 bases). The CDR3 totals 17 residues. CDR1 and CDR2 from the germline V gene are MDHEN and SYDVKM. Trimming removed 1 base at V and 5 bases at J, with 21 bases between. The CDR3 loop reads CASSLSPSSLRGNEQYV. CDR3 bases: TGTGCCAGCAGTTTATCCCCATCGTCCTTGAGGGGGAACGAGCAGTACGTC.

This clone was seen a handful of times. This CDR3 reads CAWSASRTGTIEKLFF. The CDR3 coding sequence is TGTGCCTGGAGTGCGAGCAGGACAGGGACAATCGAAAAACTGTTTTTT. V and J are TRBV30 and TRBJ1-4; TRBD1 agrees at 8 bases. The V gene's germline CDR1 is GTSNPN and CDR2 SVGIG (reference sequence). The CDR3 is 16 amino acids. The trim removed 1 base at V and 8 bases at J, leaving 12 bases unmatched.

This clone was counted between two and nine times. The rearrangement joins TRBV25-1 to TRBJ1-2; TRBD1 aligns across 8 bases. Germline V gives CDR1 MGHDK, CDR2 SYGVNS. J lost 5 bases, V lost 6 bases, and 17 bases had no gene match. This CDR3 has 17 residues. The DNA of the CDR3 is TGTGCCAGCAGCGAAAACCAGGGGGCGCCTGGGATATATGGCTACACCTTC. It yields the protein CASSENQGAPGIYGYTF.

The chain joins TRBV5-1 to TRBJ1-2, with 7 bases aligning to TRBD1. Germline V gene sequence: CDR1 SGHRS, CDR2 YFSETQ. The CDR3 length is 15 residues. After removal of 4 bases from V and 4 bases from J, the junction contained 10 bases not matched to a gene. CDR3 region: CASSVTGEAVYGYTF. The CDR3 region has the DNA TGCGCCAGCAGCGTTACAGGGGAGGCAGTCTATGGCTACACCTTC.

The chain joins TRBV28 to TRBJ1-2, with no clear D. Per the germline V gene, CDR1 is MDHEN and CDR2 is SYDVKM. The CDR3 covers 12 residues. V dropped 3 bases and J dropped 4 bases, with 6 bases sitting between them. The CDR3 loop is CASSLMSYGYTF. The CDR3 nucleotides are TGTGCCAGCAGTTTGATGAGCTATGGCTACACCTTC.

The chain combines TRBV6-1 with TRBJ1-1, with D perhaps matching TRBD1 (5 bases). Trimming cost V 3 bases and J 2 bases, with 13 bases left between them. The CDR3 loop spans 15 amino acids. CDR1 and CDR2 (germline): MNHNS, SASEGT. CDR3 sequence reads: CASSDWGTQNTEAFF. The CDR3 DNA is TGTGCCAGCAGTGATTGGGGCACTCAAAACACTGAAGCTTTCTTT.

This rearrangement joins TRBV30 to TRBJ2-2, with TRBD2 as a possible D gene (5 bases). The CDR3 has 14 amino acids. V was clipped by 0 bases and J by 4 bases, with 9 bases between them. CDR1 is GTSNPN, CDR2 SVGIG, per germline (reference sequence). CDR3 in amino acids: CAWSVRRSTGELFF. CDR3 nucleotides: TGTGCCTGGAGTGTAAGGAGGAGCACCGGGGAGCTGTTTTTT.